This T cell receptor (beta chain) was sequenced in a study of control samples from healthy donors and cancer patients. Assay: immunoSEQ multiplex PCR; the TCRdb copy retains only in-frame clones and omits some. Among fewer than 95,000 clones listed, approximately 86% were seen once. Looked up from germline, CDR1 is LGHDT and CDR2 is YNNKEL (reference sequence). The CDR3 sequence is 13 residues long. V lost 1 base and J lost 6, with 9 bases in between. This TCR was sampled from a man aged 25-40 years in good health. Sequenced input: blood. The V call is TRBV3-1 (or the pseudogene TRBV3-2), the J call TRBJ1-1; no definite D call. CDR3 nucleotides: TGTGCCAGCAGCCAAGGAGGGATCCCTGAAGCTTTCTTT. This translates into CASSQGGIPEAFF.